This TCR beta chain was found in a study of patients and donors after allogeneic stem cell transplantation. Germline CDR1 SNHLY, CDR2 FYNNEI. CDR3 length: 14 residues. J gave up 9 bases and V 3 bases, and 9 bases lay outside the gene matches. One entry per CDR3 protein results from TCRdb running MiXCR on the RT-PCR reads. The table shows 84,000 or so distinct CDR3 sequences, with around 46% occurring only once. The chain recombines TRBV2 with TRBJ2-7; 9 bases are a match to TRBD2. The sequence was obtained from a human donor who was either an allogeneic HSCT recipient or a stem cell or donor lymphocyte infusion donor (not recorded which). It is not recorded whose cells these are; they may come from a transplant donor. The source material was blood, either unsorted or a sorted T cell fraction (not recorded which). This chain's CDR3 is CASSDPSGVTRQYF. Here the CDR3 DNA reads TGTGCCAGCAGTGACCCTAGCGGGGTTACGAGGCAGTACTTC.